A selection of T cell receptor beta chains follows, all from one sample in a study of blood T cell repertoires in COVID-19. The assay was immunoSEQ multiplex PCR, and TCRdb's table has in-frame clones only and misses some. The table lists 150,000 or so clones, around 89% of them singletons, with 1.2% in the top ten. The sequenced material came from PBMCs or T cells enriched from blood (not recorded which). The receptors were sampled from a woman aged 25 to 39 with acute COVID-19. CDR3s include the opening cysteine and the closing phenylalanine or tryptophan. The order of the fields is V gene, D gene, clone size, J gene, CDR3 DNA, CDR3 protein. D genes are given only for firm matches. The size of a clone is reported for some rows only, either as once, few or many, or as a class for expanded clones.

V: TRBV28
D: TRBD1
size: -
J: TRBJ1-2
DNA: TGTGCCAGCAGTTTTGGGGGACAGTCCTATGGCTACACCTTC
CDR3: CASSFGGQSYGYTF

V: TRBV5-4
D: TRBD2
size: -
J: TRBJ2-7
DNA: TGTGCCAGCAGCAGCGGGACTCCAGGATTTCTAGAGCAGTACTTC
CDR3: CASSSGTPGFLEQYF

V: TRBV6-5
D: TRBD2
size: -
J: TRBJ2-3
DNA: TGTGCCAGCAATAAGCTTAGCGGGAGCACAGATACGCAGTATTTT
CDR3: CASNKLSGSTDTQYF

V: TRBV9
D: -
size: -
J: TRBJ2-3
DNA: TGTGCCAGCAGCGTAGGTCGGGTGACAGTCACAGGGAGCACAGATACGCAGTATTTT
CDR3: CASSVGRVTVTGSTDTQYF

V: TRBV3-1/TRBV3-2
D: -
size: -
J: TRBJ2-5
DNA: TGTGCCAGCAGTTCATCGCGCGAACGGAGTCAAGAGACCCAGTACTTC
CDR3: CASSSSRERSQETQYF

V: TRBV21-1
D: -
size: -
J: TRBJ2-5
DNA: TGTGCCAGCAGCAAAGGAACTAGCGGGAGGCGATTGGGAAAAGGGGAGACCCAGTACTTC
CDR3: CASSKGTSGRRLGKGETQYF

V: TRBV7-9
D: -
size: few
J: TRBJ2-7
DNA: TGTGCCAGCAGCTTAGCGCCCAGGGGTTCCTACGAGCAGTACTTC
CDR3: CASSLAPRGSYEQYF

V: TRBV7-6
D: -
size: -
J: TRBJ2-2
DNA: TGTGCCAGCAGCTTAGGGCCGGGTACCGGGGAGCTGTTTTTT
CDR3: CASSLGPGTGELFF

V: TRBV27
D: TRBD1
size: -
J: TRBJ2-7
DNA: TGTGCCAGCAGTTACGGACAGGCTTACGAGCAGTACTTC
CDR3: CASSYGQAYEQYF

V: TRBV5-1
D: -
size: -
J: TRBJ2-1
DNA: TGCGCCAGCAGCTGGAATAGCGGAAGCTCCTACAATGAGCAGTTCTTC
CDR3: CASSWNSGSSYNEQFF

V: TRBV9
D: TRBD1
size: -
J: TRBJ1-1
DNA: TGTGCCAGCAGCGTATTCCAGGGGGCACTTGTCGAAGCTTTCTTT
CDR3: CASSVFQGALVEAFF

V: TRBV6-2/TRBV6-3
D: TRBD1
size: many
J: TRBJ2-1
DNA: TGTGCCAGCAGTTGGGACAGCTCCTACAATGAGCAGTTCTTC
CDR3: CASSWDSSYNEQFF

V: TRBV5-1
D: -
size: -
J: TRBJ1-5
DNA: TGCGCCAGCAGCGCCACAGGGAGTCAGCCCCAGCATTTT
CDR3: CASSATGSQPQHF

V: TRBV9
D: TRBD2
size: -
J: TRBJ2-2
DNA: TGTGCCAGCAGCGGGGGACTAGCGGGATCCACCGGGGAGCTGTTTTTT
CDR3: CASSGGLAGSTGELFF

V: TRBV7-9
D: TRBD1
size: -
J: TRBJ1-1
DNA: TGTGCCAGCAGCCTTTTAGGGGGCGAAGCTTTCTTT
CDR3: CASSLLGGEAFF

V: TRBV2
D: TRBD1
size: -
J: TRBJ1-2
DNA: TGTGCCAGCAGTGATCGAGGGGGCAGCGGCTACACCTTC
CDR3: CASSDRGGSGYTF

V: TRBV4-2
D: -
size: -
J: TRBJ2-7
DNA: TGTGCCAGCAGCCCCTCTAGCGCGAGCTCCTACGAGCAGTACTTC
CDR3: CASSPSSASSYEQYF

V: TRBV2
D: -
size: -
J: TRBJ2-7
DNA: TGTGCCAGCAGTTTCCCACCCGGGACATCGTTCGACGAGCAGTACTTC
CDR3: CASSFPPGTSFDEQYF

V: TRBV6-2/TRBV6-3
D: -
size: -
J: TRBJ1-2
DNA: TGTGCCAGCAGTTACTCGCAAGGACAAGCCATCTATGGCTACACCTTC
CDR3: CASSYSQGQAIYGYTF

V: TRBV5-1
D: TRBD1
size: few
J: TRBJ1-1
DNA: TGCGCCAGCAGCGTGGGACAGGGAAAAACTGAAGCTTTCTTT
CDR3: CASSVGQGKTEAFF

V: TRBV15
D: -
size: -
J: TRBJ2-1
DNA: TGTGCCACCCTTTCGGGAGATCCCTTGGGCAATGAGCAGTTCTTC
CDR3: CATLSGDPLGNEQFF

V: TRBV30
D: TRBD1
size: once
J: TRBJ1-4
DNA: TGTGCCTGGAGCCTCGGGACAGGATATGAAAAACTGTTTTTT
CDR3: CAWSLGTGYEKLFF

V: TRBV20-1
D: TRBD2
size: -
J: TRBJ2-1
DNA: TGCAGTGCTAGTTCCGCGGGAGTGGGGTATGATGAGCAGTTCTTC
CDR3: CSASSAGVGYDEQFF

V: TRBV14
D: -
size: -
J: TRBJ1-2
DNA: TGTGCCAGCAGCCAATCCCCATCGCGTTATGGCTACACCTTC
CDR3: CASSQSPSRYGYTF

V: TRBV11-2
D: -
size: -
J: TRBJ1-1
DNA: TGTGCCAGCAGCTTGAGCAGGGGAACTGAAGCTTTCTTT
CDR3: CASSLSRGTEAFF

V: TRBV5-5
D: -
size: -
J: TRBJ2-7
DNA: TGTGCCAGCAGCTTCGGGTCAAGCGAGCAGTACTTC
CDR3: CASSFGSSEQYF

V: TRBV19
D: TRBD1
size: -
J: TRBJ1-5
DNA: TGTGCCAGTATCATGGGAGGACAGGGAAGCCTTTATCAGCCCCAGCATTTT
CDR3: CASIMGGQGSLYQPQHF

V: TRBV27
D: TRBD2
size: -
J: TRBJ2-1
DNA: TGTGCCAGCAGTTGGGTGAGCACTAGCGGGAGTATTGGTCATGAGCAGTTCTTC
CDR3: CASSWVSTSGSIGHEQFF

V: TRBV29-1
D: -
size: -
J: TRBJ2-3
DNA: TGCAGCGTTGAGGCTAGAGGAAGCACAGATACGCAGTATTTT
CDR3: CSVEARGSTDTQYF

V: TRBV28
D: TRBD1
size: -
J: TRBJ1-2
DNA: TGTGCCAGCAGTTTCCAGGGGGTTAGTGGCTACACCTTC
CDR3: CASSFQGVSGYTF

V: TRBV5-4
D: TRBD1
size: -
J: TRBJ1-6
DNA: TGTGCCAGCAGCTTGGGCGGCAGGGGGGATAATTCACCCCTCCACTTT
CDR3: CASSLGGRGDNSPLHF

V: TRBV18
D: TRBD1
size: -
J: TRBJ2-1
DNA: TGTGCCAGCTCCATCCCCGGGACAGCAAAATTGGATGAGCAGTTCTTC
CDR3: CASSIPGTAKLDEQFF

V: TRBV27
D: -
size: once
J: TRBJ1-1
DNA: TGTGCCAGCAGGTCAGGGGTCTCATGGGACACTGAAGCTTTCTTT
CDR3: CASRSGVSWDTEAFF

V: TRBV27
D: -
size: -
J: TRBJ1-5
DNA: TGTGCCAGCAGTTTTCGGGCAGGACTTAGCAATCAGCCCCAGCATTTT
CDR3: CASSFRAGLSNQPQHF

V: TRBV5-1
D: -
size: -
J: TRBJ2-3
DNA: TGCGCCAGCAGCGTTCTAGCCTCAGATACGCAGTATTTT
CDR3: CASSVLASDTQYF

V: TRBV24-1
D: TRBD1
size: -
J: TRBJ2-7
DNA: TGTGCCACCAGTGATTCCCAGGGGGCAGGCGACGAGCAGTACTTC
CDR3: CATSDSQGAGDEQYF

V: TRBV6-5
D: TRBD2
size: once
J: TRBJ2-3
DNA: TGTGCCAGCAGTTACCGGGGGGGAACTAGCACAGATACGCAGTATTTT
CDR3: CASSYRGGTSTDTQYF

V: TRBV3-1/TRBV3-2
D: -
size: -
J: TRBJ1-3
DNA: TGTGCCAGCAGCCAAGCAGGTGGAAACACCATATATTTT
CDR3: CASSQAGGNTIYF

V: TRBV10-3
D: -
size: -
J: TRBJ1-1
DNA: TGTGCCATCAGGATAGAAGATCCGGCCGGGACATTGATTGAAGCTTTCTTT
CDR3: CAIRIEDPAGTLIEAFF

V: TRBV3-1/TRBV3-2
D: TRBD1
size: -
J: TRBJ1-1
DNA: TGTGCCAGCAGCCAAGCAGGGGGCACTGAAGCTTTCTTT
CDR3: CASSQAGGTEAFF

V: TRBV5-6
D: -
size: -
J: TRBJ2-2
DNA: TGTGCCAGCAGCTTGGCCCTCGGTATTGCGAACACCGGGGAGCTGTTTTTT
CDR3: CASSLALGIANTGELFF

V: TRBV7-3
D: TRBD2
size: -
J: TRBJ2-5
DNA: TGTGCCAGCAGCTTAACCGGGGGGACTAGCGGTGAAGAGACCCAGTACTTC
CDR3: CASSLTGGTSGEETQYF

V: TRBV19
D: TRBD2
size: -
J: TRBJ2-7
DNA: TGTGCCAGTAGCGTAGGGACTAGCGGCTCCTACGAGCAGTACTTC
CDR3: CASSVGTSGSYEQYF

V: TRBV27
D: TRBD1
size: -
J: TRBJ1-2
DNA: TGTGCCAGCGGGGCCCGTCTTCGGGACAGGGAATATTGGGGCTACACCTTC
CDR3: CASGARLRDREYWGYTF

V: TRBV11-2
D: -
size: -
J: TRBJ2-2
DNA: TGTGCCAGCAGCTTTTCAGGCCCACACACCGGGGAGCTGTTTTTT
CDR3: CASSFSGPHTGELFF